This T cell receptor beta chain emerged from a study of blood T cell repertoires in COVID-19. About the research overall: T cells, B-cell-depleted T cells, or PBMCs provided the cDNA or gDNA that served as material.

V shed 5 bases and J 3 bases; nucleotides not matched to a gene: 7. This CDR3 is built from 17 residues. CDR1 PRHDT and CDR2 FYEKMQ come from the germline V gene (reference sequence). Assay used: immunoSEQ multiplex PCR; TCRdb lists only in-frame clones, some missing. The sample carries 65,000 or so clones, about 80% recorded once. The sequenced material came from peripheral blood. The chain uses TRBV13 and TRBJ2-2, with TRBD1 identical over 12 bases. This TCR derives from a man in his sixties with acute or convalescent COVID-19. The DNA of the CDR3 is TGTGCCAGCAGCCCGGGGACAGGGGGCGCGTACACCGGGGAGCTGTTTTTT. Translation gives CASSPGTGGAYTGELFF.